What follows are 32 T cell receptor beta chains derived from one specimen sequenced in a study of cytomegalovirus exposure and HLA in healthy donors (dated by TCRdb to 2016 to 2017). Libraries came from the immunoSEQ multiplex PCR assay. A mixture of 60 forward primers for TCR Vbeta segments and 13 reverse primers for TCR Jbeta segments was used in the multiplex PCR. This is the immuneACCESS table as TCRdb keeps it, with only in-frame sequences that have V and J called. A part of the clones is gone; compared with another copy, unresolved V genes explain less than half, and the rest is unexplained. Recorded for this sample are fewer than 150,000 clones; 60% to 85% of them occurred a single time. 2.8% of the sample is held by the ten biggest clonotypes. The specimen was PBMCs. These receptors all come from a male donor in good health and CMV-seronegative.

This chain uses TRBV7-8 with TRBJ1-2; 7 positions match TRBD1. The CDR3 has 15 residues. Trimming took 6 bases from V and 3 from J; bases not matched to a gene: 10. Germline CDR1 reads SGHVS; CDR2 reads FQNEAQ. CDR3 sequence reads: CASRLRDSSYYGYTF. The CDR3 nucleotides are TGTGCCAGCAGGCTCCGGGACAGTTCCTACTATGGCTACACCTTC.

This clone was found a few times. CDR3 bases: TGTGCCAGCAGTTCTTTTCGCGGGAGTCTGACAGATACGCAGTATTTT. Amino acids: CASSSFRGSLTDTQYF. V is TRBV27 and J is TRBJ2-3, with 7 positions matching TRBD2. The CDR3 has 16 amino acids. Germline V gives CDR1 MNHEY, CDR2 SMNVEV (reference sequence). With 4 bases clipped from V and 3 bases from J, the junction kept 10 bases outside the gene matches.

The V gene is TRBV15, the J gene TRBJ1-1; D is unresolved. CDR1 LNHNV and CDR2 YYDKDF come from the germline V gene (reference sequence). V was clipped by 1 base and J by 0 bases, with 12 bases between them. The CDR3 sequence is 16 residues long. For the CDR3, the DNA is TGTGCCACCAGCAGAGGCGTATCAGGTCTGAACACTGAAGCTTTCTTT. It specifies CATSRGVSGLNTEAFF. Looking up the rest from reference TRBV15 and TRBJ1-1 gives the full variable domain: DAMVIQNPRYQVTQFGKPVTLSCSQTLNHNVMYWYQQKSSQAPKLLFHYYDKDFNNEADTPDNFQSRRPNTSFCFLDIRSPGLGDTAMYLCATSRGVSGLNTEAFFGQGTRLTVV.

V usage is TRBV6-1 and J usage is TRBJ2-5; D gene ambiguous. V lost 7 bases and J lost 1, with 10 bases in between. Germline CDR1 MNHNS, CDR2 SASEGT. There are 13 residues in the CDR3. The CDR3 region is CASIGGAQETQYF. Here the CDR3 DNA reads TGTGCCAGCATAGGCGGAGCCCAAGAGACCCAGTACTTC.

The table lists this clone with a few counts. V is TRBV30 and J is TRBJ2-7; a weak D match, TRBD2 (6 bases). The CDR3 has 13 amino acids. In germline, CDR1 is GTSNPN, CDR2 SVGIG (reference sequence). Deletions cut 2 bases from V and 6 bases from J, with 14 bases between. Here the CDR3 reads CAWSKSRGLEQYF. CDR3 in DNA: TGTGCCTGGAGTAAGTCTCGGGGACTCGAGCAGTACTTC.

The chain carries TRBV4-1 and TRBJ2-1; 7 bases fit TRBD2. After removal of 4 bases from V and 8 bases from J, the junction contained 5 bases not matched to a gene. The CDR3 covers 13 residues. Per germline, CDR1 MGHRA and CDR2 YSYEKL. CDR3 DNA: TGCGCCAGCAGCCTAGGACTAGTTGATGAGCAGTTCTTC. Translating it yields CASSLGLVDEQFF.

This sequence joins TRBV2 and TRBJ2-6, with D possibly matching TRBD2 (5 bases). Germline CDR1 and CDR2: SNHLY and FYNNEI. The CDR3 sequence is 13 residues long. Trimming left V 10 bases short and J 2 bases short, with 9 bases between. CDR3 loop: CATEGAGANVLTF. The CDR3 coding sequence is TGTGCCACCGAGGGCGCTGGGGCCAACGTCCTGACTTTC.

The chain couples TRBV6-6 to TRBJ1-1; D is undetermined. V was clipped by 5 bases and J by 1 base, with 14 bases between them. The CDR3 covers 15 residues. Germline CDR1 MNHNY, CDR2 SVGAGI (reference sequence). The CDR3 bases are TGTGCCAGCAGTCCTGGAGGTATAGGGAACACTGAAGCTTTCTTT. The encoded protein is CASSPGGIGNTEAFF.

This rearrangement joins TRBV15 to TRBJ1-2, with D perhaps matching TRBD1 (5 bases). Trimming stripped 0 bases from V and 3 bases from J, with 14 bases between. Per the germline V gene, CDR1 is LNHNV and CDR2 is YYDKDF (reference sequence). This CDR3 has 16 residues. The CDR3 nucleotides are TGTGCCACCAGCAGAGATTACCAGGGTGGGTACTATGGCTACACCTTC. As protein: CATSRDYQGGYYGYTF. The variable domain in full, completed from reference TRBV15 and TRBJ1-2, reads DAMVIQNPRYQVTQFGKPVTLSCSQTLNHNVMYWYQQKSSQAPKLLFHYYDKDFNNEADTPDNFQSRRPNTSFCFLDIRSPGLGDTAMYLCATSRDYQGGYYGYTFGSGTRLTVV.

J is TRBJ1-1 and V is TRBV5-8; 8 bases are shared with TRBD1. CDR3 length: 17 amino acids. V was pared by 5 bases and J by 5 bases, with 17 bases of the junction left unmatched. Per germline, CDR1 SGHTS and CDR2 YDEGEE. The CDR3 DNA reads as TGTGCCAGCAGATTCGCTGTACAGGGGGGAGGTCGGACTGAAGCTTTCTTT. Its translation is CASRFAVQGGGRTEAFF.

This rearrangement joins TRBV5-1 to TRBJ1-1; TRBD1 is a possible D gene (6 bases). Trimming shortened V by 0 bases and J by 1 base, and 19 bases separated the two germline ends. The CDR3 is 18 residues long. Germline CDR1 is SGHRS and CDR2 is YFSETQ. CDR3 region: CASSLAWGPGKENTEAFF. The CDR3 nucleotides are TGCGCCAGCAGCTTGGCTTGGGGGCCGGGAAAGGAGAACACTGAAGCTTTCTTT.

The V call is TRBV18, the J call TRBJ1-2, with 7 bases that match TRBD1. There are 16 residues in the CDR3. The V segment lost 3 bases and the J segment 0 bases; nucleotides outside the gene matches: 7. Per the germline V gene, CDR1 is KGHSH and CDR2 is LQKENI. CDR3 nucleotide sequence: TGTGCCAGCTCACCCCGGCAAGGGGGCTCTAACTATGGCTACACCTTC. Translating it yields CASSPRQGGSNYGYTF.

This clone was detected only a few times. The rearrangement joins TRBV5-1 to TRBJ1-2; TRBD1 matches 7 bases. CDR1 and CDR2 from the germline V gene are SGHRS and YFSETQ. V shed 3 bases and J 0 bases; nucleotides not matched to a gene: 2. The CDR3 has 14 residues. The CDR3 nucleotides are TGCGCCAGCAGCTCCGACAGGGCTAACTATGGCTACACCTTC. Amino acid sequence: CASSSDRANYGYTF.

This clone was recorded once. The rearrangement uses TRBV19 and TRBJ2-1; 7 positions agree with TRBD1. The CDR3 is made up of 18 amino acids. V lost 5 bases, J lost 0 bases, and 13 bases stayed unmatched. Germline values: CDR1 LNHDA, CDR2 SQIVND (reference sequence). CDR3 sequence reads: CASSGRRQGMSSYNEQFF. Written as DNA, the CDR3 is TGTGCCAGTAGTGGACGAAGACAGGGTATGAGCTCCTACAATGAGCAGTTCTTC.

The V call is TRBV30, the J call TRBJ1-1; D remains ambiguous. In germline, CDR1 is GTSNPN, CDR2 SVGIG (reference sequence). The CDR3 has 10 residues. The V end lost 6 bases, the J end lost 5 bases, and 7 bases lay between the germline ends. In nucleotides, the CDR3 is TGTGCCTGCCAGGTAACTGAAGCTTTCTTT. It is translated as CACQVTEAFF. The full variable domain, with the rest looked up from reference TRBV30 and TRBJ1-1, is SQTIHQWPATLVQPVGSPLSLECTVEGTSNPNLYWYRQAAGRGLQLLFYSVGIGQISSEVPQNLSASRPQDRQFILSSKKLLLSDSGFYLCACQVTEAFFGQGTRLTVV.

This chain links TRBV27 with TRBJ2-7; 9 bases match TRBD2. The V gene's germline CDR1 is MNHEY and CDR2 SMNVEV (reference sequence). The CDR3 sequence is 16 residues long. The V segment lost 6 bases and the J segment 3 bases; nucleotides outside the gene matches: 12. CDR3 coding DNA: TGTGCCAGCAGCCGAACAGGACTAGCGCTAAACTACGAGCAGTACTTC. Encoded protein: CASSRTGLALNYEQYF.

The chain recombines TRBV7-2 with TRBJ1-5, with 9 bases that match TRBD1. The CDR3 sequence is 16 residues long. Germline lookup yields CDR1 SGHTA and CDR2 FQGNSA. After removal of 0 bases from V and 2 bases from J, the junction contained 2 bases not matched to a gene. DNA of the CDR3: TGTGCCAGCAGCTTAGCAAGGACAGGGGGCAATCAGCCCCAGCATTTT. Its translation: CASSLARTGGNQPQHF.

The CDR3 DNA follows: TGTGCCAGCAGTCGGACAGGGGGCAACTATGGCTACACCTTC. It translates to CASSRTGGNYGYTF. The V and J genes are TRBV27 and TRBJ1-2; 11 bases match TRBD1. CDR3 length equals 14 residues. The ends lost 5 bases at V and 2 bases at J; junction bases unmatched: 1. Germline V gene sequence: CDR1 MNHEY, CDR2 SMNVEV (reference sequence).

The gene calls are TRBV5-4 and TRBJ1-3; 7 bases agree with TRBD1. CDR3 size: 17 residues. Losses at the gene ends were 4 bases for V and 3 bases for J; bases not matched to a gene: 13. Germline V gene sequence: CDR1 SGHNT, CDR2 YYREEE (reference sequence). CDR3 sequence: CASSQKQGPGGGNTIYF. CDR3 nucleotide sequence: TGTGCCAGCAGCCAAAAACAGGGGCCTGGAGGTGGAAACACCATATATTTT.

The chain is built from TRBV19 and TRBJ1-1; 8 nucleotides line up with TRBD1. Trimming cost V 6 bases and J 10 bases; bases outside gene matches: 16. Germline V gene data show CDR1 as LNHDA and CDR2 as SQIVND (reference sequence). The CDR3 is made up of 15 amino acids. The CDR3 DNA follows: TGTGCCAGTAGAAAGGGGCCGACAGGGGAGGGTGGAGCTTTCTTT. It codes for CASRKGPTGEGGAFF. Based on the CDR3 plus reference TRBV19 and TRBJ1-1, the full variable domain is DGGITQSPKYLFRKEGQNVTLSCEQNLNHDAMYWYRQDPGQGLRLIYYSQIVNDFQKGDIAEGYSVSREKKESFPLTVTSAQKNPTAFYLCASRKGPTGEGGAFFGQGTRLTVV.

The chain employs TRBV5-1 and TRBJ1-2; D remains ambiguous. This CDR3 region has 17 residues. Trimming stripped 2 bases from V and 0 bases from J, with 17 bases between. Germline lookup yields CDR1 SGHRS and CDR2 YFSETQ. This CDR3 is CASSFWASPTANYGYTF. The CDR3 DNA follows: TGCGCCAGCAGCTTTTGGGCTTCCCCAACGGCTAACTATGGCTACACCTTC.

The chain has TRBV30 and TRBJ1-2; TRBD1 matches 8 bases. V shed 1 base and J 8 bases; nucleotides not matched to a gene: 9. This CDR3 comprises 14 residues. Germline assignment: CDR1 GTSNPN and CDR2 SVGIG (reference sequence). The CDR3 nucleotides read TGTGCCTGGAGTGCTCTATGGACAGGGCCAGGCTACACCTTC. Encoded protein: CAWSALWTGPGYTF.

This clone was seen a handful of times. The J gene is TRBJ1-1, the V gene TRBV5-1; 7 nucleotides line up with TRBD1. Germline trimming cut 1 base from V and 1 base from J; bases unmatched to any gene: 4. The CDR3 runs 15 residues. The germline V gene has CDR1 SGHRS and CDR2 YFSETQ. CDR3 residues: CASSLSGTANTEAFF. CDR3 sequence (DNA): TGCGCCAGCAGCTTGAGTGGGACAGCGAACACTGAAGCTTTCTTT.

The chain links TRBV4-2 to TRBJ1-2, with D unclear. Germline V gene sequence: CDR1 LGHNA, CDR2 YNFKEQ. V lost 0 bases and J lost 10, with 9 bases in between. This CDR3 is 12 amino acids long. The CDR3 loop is CASSQERGAYTF. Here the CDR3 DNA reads TGTGCCAGCAGCCAAGAACGCGGTGCCTACACCTTC.

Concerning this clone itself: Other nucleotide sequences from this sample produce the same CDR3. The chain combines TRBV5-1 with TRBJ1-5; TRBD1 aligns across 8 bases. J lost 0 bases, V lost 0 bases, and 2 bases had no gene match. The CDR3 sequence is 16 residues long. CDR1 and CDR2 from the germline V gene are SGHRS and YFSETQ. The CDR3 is CASSLGTGLSNQPQHF. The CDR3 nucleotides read TGCGCCAGCAGCTTGGGGACAGGGCTTAGCAATCAGCCCCAGCATTTT.

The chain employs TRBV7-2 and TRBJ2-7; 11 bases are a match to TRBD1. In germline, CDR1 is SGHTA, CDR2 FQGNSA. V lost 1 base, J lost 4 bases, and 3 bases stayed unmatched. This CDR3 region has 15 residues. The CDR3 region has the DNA TGTGCCAGCAGCTTAGAGGACAGGGGGCTTTACGAGCAGTACTTC. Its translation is CASSLEDRGLYEQYF.

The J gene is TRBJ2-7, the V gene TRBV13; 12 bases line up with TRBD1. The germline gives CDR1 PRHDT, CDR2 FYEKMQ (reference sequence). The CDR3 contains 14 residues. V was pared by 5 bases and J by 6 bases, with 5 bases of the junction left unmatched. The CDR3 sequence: CASSQRDRGREQYF. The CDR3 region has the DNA TGTGCCAGCAGCCAACGGGACAGGGGGCGCGAGCAGTACTTC.

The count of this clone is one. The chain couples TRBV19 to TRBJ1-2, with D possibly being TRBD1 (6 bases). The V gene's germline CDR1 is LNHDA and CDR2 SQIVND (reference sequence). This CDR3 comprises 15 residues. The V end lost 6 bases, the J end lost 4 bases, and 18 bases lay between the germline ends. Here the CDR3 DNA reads TGTGCCAGTAGCCAATACAGGGTCGAGAGCTATGGCTACACCTTC. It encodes CASSQYRVESYGYTF.

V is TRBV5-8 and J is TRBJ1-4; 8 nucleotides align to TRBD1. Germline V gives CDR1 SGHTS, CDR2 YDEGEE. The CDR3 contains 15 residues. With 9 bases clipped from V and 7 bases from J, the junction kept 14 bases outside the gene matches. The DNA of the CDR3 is TGTGCCACCCGGCGGCGGGGCAGGGGGCTTGAAAAACTGTTTTTT. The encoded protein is CATRRRGRGLEKLFF.

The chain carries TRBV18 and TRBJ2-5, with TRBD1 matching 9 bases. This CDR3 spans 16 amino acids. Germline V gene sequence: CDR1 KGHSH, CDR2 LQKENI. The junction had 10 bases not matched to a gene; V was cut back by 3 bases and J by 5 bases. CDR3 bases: TGTGCCAGCTCACCCCCGACAGGGGGGTTCTGGGAGACCCAGTACTTC. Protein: CASSPPTGGFWETQYF. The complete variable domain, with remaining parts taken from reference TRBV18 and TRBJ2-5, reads NAGVMQNPRHLVRRRGQEARLRCSPMKGHSHVYWYRQLPEEGLKFMVYLQKENIIDESGMPKERFSAEFPKEGPSILRIQQVVRGDSAAYFCASSPPTGGFWETQYFGPGTRLLVL.

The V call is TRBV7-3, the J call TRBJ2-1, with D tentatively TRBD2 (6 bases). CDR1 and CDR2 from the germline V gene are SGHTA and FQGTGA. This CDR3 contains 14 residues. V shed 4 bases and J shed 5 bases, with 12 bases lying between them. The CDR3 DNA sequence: TGTGCCAGCAGCTCGGGACTTCGGGACAATGAGCAGTTCTTC. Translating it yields CASSSGLRDNEQFF.

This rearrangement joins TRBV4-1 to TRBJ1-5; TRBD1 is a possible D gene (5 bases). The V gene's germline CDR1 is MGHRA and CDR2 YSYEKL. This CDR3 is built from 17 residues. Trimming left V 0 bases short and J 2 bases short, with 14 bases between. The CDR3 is CASSQDSGGAGNQPQHF. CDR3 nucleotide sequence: TGCGCCAGCAGCCAAGATTCTGGAGGGGCGGGCAATCAGCCCCAGCATTTT.